This TCR beta chain was captured by sequencing in a study of T-cell memory formation after mild COVID-19. Study findings and constraints: Clones that contracted from day 15 to 85 were balanced CD4/CD8, while later expanders leaned CD4+. Some responding clones appeared in pre-infection memory, suggesting cross-reactive memory joined.

On this clonotype itself: Its antigen is not identified.

From the 5' RACE reads, TCRdb called clonotypes with MiXCR, one entry per CDR3 protein. The sample has 450,000 to 650,000 distinct CDR3 sequences; approximately 20% are singletons. The germline V gene encodes CDR1 SGHAT and CDR2 FQNNGV. The trim removed 5 bases at V and 5 bases at J, leaving 10 bases unmatched. This CDR3 region has 15 residues. The chain carries TRBV11-2 and TRBJ1-1; 8 bases map to TRBD1. The sample consisted of PBMCs or a T cell subset sorted from them (not recorded which). The TCR sequence derives from an adult woman who had mild COVID-19 (a few samples of this study predate the infection). Cell type and time point are not known. CDR3 in amino acids: CASSPLQGATTEAFF. The CDR3 nucleotides read TGTGCCAGCAGCCCCTTGCAGGGGGCTACGACTGAAGCTTTCTTT.